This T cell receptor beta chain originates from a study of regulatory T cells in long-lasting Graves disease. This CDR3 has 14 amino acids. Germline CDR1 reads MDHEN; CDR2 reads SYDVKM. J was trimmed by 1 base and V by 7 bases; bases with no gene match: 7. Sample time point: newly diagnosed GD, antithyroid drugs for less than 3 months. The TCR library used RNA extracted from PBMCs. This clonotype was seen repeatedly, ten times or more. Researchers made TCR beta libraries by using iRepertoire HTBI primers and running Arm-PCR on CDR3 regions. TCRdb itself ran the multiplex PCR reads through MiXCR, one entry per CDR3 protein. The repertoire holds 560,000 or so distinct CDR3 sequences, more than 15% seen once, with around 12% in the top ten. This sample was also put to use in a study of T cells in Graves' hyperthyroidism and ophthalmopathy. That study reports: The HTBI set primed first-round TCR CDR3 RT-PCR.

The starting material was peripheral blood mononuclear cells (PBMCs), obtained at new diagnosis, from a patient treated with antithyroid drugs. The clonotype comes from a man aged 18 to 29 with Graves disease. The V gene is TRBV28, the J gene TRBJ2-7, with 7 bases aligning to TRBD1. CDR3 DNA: TGTGCCAGCAAAATCCGGGACAGTTCCTACGAGCAGTACTTC. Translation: CASKIRDSSYEQYF. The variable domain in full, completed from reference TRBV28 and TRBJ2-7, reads DVKVTQSSRYLVKRTGEKVFLECVQDMDHENMFWYRQDPGLGLRLIYFSYDVKMKEKGDIPEGYSVSREKKERFSLILESASTNQTSMYLCASKIRDSSYEQYFGPGTRLTVT.